Given below is one TCR beta chain in context. Its antigen is still unknown. The record originates from a study of T cell responses to AZD1222 COVID-19 vaccine. Study conclusions and caveats: Spike-wide vaccine-associated CD4 TCRs dominated at 160-218 and 743-854.

Some clones are missing from TCRdb's copy, which holds only in-frame ones; the method was immunoSEQ multiplex PCR. In the table there are approximately 140,000 clones, about 90% of which are singletons. The germline CDR1 and CDR2 sequences are MGHRA and YSYEKL. The CDR3 contains 16 residues. With 1 base removed from V and 4 bases from J, the gap between germline ends came to 14 bases. V is TRBV4-1 and J is TRBJ2-1, with a possible D match to TRBD2 (5 bases). This specimen was peripheral blood, taken 28 days after the second AZD1222 dose. The TCR was taken from an adult who received the AZD1222 COVID-19 vaccine. The DNA for the CDR3 is TGCGCCAGCAGCCAAGTCAGAGTAGAGGGTTACAATGAGCAGTTCTTC. Translation gives CASSQVRVEGYNEQFF.